This paragraph reports one T cell receptor (beta chain). Its specificity is unknown. Using RNA transcripts as the source, TCR beta CDR3 regions were amplified. First-round RT-PCR of the TCR CDR3 relied on the HTBI primer set. TCRdb analysed the multiplex PCR reads with MiXCR anew, one entry per CDR3 protein. The sample carries more than 600,000 distinct CDR3 sequences, approximately 16% recorded once. Newly diagnosed hyperthyroidism patients aged 18 to 65 years had disease lasting under 2 months. Diagnoses were made from clinical symptoms, serum measures (thyroxine and TRAb), thyroid ultrasound and orbital computed tomography. Germline V CDR1 and CDR2: SGDLS, YYNGEE. V was pared by 2 bases and J by 1 base, with 4 bases of the junction left unmatched. The CDR3 has 16 amino acids. These data come from a study of T cells in Graves' hyperthyroidism and ophthalmopathy. Across the whole study: The blood sample was taken at first diagnosis, before treatment began. Whole-study results and caveats: A model built on 13 V-J features separated ophthalmopathy from stable hyperthyroidism.

The receptor's source is a man between 18 and 29 years old with Graves' hyperthyroidism. V usage is TRBV9 and J usage is TRBJ2-1, with 9 bases lining up with TRBD2. The sequenced sample was blood. The CDR3 DNA is TGTGCCAGCAGCGTCGATAGCGGGAGTTCCTACAATGAGCAGTTCTTC. This encodes CASSVDSGSSYNEQFF.